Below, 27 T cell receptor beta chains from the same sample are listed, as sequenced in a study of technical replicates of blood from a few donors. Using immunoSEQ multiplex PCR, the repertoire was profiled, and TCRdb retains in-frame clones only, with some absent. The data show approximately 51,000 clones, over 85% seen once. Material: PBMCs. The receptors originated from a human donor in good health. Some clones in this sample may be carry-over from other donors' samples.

This chain's CDR3 is CASSLSAFVSYEQYF. The CDR3 DNA sequence: TGTGCCAGCAGCTTATCTGCGTTTGTATCCTACGAGCAGTACTTC. The chain joins TRBV7-2 to TRBJ2-7; D is undetermined. The V end lost 2 bases, the J end lost 1 base, and 12 bases lay between the germline ends. Per germline, CDR1 SGHTA and CDR2 FQGNSA. The CDR3 is 15 amino acids.

This CDR3 reads CSVGTSGADTQYF. The DNA for the CDR3 is TGCAGCGTAGGGACTAGCGGGGCAGATACGCAGTATTTT. The chain couples TRBV29-1 to TRBJ2-3, with 13 bases identical to TRBD2. CDR1 SQVTM and CDR2 ANQGSEA come from the germline V gene. The CDR3 has 13 amino acids. The J segment lost 4 bases and the V segment lost 6 bases, leaving 1 base of the junction unmatched.

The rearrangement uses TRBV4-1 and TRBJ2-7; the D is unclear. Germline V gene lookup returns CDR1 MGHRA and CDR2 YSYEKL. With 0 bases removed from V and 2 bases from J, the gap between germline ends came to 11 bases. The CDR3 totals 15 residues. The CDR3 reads CASSQDSPGPYEQYF. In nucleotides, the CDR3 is TGCGCCAGCAGCCAAGATTCCCCGGGTCCCTACGAGCAGTACTTC.

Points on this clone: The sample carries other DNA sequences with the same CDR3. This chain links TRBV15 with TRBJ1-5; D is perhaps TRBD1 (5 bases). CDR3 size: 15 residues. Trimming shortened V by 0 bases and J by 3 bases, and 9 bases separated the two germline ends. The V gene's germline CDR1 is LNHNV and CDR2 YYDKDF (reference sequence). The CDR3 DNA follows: TGTGCCACCAGCAGAGATCAGGGCAACAATCAGCCCCAGCATTTT. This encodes CATSRDQGNNQPQHF.

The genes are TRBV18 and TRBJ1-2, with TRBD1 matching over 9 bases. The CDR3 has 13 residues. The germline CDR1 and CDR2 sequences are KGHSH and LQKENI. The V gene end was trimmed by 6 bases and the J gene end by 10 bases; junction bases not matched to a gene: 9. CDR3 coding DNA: TGTGCCAGCTCCCGCGGACAGGGGTTGTCCTACACCTTC. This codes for CASSRGQGLSYTF.

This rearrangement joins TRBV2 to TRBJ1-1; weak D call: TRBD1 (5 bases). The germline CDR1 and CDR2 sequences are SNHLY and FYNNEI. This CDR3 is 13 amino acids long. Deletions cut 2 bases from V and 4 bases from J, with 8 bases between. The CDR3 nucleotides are TGTGCCAGCAGTGAAAGGGGAGGCACTGAAGCTTTCTTT. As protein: CASSERGGTEAFF. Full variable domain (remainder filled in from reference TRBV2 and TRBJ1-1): EPEVTQTPSHQVTQMGQEVILRCVPISNHLYFYWYRQILGQKVEFLVSFYNNEISEKSEIFDDQFSVERPDGSNFTLKIRSTKLEDSAMYFCASSERGGTEAFFGQGTRLTVV.

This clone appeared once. CDR3 residues: CASSPLAGTYTDTQYF. The CDR3 nucleotides are TGTGCCAGCAGCCCCCTAGCGGGGACCTACACAGATACGCAGTATTTT. The gene calls are TRBV5-4 and TRBJ2-3, with 9 bases identical to TRBD2. Germline V gene lookup returns CDR1 SGHNT and CDR2 YYREEE (reference sequence). The CDR3 spans 16 residues. The V and J ends lost 4 bases and 2 bases, in that order; junction bases with no gene match: 8.

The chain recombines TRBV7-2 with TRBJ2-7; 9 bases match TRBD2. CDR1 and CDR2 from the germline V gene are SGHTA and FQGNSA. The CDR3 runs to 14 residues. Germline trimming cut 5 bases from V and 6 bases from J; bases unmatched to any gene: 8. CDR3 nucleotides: TGTGCCAGCAGCGCGGACCGCGGGGGGGGCGAGCAGTACTTC. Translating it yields CASSADRGGGEQYF.

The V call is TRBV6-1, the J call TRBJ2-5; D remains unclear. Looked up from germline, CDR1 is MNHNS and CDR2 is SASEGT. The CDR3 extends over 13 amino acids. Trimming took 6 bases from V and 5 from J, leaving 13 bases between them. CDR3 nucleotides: TGTGCCAGCAGGACTGCCCTTTGGGAGACCCAGTACTTC. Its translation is CASRTALWETQYF.

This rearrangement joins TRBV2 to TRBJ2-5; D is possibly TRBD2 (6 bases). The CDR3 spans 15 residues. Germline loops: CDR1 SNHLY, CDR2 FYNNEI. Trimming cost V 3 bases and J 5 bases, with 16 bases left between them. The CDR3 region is CASSEGAARGETQYF. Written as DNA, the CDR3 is TGTGCCAGCAGTGAGGGAGCGGCTCGGGGGGAGACCCAGTACTTC. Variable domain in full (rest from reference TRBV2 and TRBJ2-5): EPEVTQTPSHQVTQMGQEVILRCVPISNHLYFYWYRQILGQKVEFLVSFYNNEISEKSEIFDDQFSVERPDGSNFTLKIRSTKLEDSAMYFCASSEGAARGETQYFGPGTRLLVL.

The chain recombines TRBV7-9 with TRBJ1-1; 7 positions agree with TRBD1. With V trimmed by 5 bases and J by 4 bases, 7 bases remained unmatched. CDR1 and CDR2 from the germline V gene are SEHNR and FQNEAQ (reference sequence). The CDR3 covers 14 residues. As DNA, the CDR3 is TGTGCCAGCAGCGCCACAGGGGCGGTCACTGAAGCTTTCTTT. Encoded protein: CASSATGAVTEAFF.

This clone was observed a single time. This chain's CDR3 is CATSSLHGYTF. In nucleotides, the CDR3 is TGTGCCACCAGCAGCCTCCATGGCTACACCTTC. The rearrangement joins TRBV15 to TRBJ1-2; D gene ambiguous. CDR1 is LNHNV, CDR2 YYDKDF, per germline (reference sequence). The length of the CDR3 is 11 residues. V gave up 3 bases and J gave up 6 bases, with 5 bases separating them.

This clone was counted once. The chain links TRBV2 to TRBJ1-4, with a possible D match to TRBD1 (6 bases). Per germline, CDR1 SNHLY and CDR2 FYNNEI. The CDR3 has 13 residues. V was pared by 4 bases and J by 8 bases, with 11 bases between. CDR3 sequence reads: CASSGHRDEKLFF. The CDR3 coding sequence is TGTGCCAGCAGTGGCCACAGGGACGAAAAACTGTTTTTT.

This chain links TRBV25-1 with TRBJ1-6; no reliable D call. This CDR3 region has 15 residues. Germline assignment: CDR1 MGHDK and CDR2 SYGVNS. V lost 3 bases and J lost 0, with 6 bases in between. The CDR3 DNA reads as TGTGCCAGCAGTGATGGGAGCTCCTATAATTCACCCCTCCACTTT. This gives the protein CASSDGSSYNSPLHF.

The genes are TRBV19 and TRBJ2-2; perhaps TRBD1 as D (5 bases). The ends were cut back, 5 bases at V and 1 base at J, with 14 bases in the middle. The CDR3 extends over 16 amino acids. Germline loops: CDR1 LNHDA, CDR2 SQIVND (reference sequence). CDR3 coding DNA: TGTGCCAGTAGTCAGGACACAACCAAGAACACCGGGGAGCTGTTTTTT. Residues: CASSQDTTKNTGELFF.

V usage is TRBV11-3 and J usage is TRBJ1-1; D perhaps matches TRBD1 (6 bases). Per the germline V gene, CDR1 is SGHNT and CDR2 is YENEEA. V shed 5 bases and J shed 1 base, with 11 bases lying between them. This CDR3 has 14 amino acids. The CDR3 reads CASSVQGGNTEAFF. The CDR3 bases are TGTGCCAGCAGCGTACAAGGGGGGAACACTGAAGCTTTCTTT.

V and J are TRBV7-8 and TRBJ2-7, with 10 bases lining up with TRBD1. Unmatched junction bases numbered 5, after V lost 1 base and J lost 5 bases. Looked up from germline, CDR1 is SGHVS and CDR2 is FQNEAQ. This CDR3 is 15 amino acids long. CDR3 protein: CASSLVLGTGDEQYF. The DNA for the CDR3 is TGTGCCAGCAGCTTAGTGCTGGGGACAGGGGACGAGCAGTACTTC.

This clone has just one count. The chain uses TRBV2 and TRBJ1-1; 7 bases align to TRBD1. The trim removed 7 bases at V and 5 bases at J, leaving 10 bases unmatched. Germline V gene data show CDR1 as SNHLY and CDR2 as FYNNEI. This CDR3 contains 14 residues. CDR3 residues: CASIRNRGETEAFF. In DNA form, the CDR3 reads TGTGCCAGCATTAGGAACAGGGGAGAGACTGAAGCTTTCTTT.

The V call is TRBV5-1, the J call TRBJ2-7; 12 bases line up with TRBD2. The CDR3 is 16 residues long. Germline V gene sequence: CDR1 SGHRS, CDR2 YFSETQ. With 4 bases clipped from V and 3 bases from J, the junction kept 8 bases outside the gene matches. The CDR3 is CASSESLAGGLYEQYF. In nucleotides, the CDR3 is TGCGCCAGCAGCGAGTCTCTAGCGGGGGGGCTCTACGAGCAGTACTTC.

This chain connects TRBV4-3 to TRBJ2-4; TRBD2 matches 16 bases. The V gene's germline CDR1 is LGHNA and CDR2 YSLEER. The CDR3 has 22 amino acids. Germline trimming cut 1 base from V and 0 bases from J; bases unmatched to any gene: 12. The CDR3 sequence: CASSQGVGTSGRAGLAKNIQYF. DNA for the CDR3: TGCGCCAGCAGCCAAGGGGTAGGGACTAGCGGGAGGGCCGGTTTAGCCAAAAACATTCAGTACTTC.

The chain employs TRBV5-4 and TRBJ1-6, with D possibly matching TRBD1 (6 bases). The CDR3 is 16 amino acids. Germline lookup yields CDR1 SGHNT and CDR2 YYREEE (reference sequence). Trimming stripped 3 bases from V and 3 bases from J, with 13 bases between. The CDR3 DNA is TGTGCCAGCAGCTCCGGAGGGGGGGACTATAATTCACCCCTCCACTTT. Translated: CASSSGGGDYNSPLHF.

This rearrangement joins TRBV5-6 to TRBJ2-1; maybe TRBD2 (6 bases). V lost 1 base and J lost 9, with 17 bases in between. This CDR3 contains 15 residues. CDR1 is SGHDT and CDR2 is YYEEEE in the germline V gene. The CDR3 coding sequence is TGTGCCAGCAGCTTGACGCTGGTGCGGGGCGTTGAGCAGTTCTTC. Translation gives CASSLTLVRGVEQFF. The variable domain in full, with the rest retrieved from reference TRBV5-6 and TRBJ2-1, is DAGVTQSPTHLIKTRGQQVTLRCSPKSGHDTVSWYQQALGQGPQFIFQYYEEEERQRGNFPDRFSGHQFPNYSSELNVNALLLGDSALYLCASSLTLVRGVEQFFGPGTRLTVL.

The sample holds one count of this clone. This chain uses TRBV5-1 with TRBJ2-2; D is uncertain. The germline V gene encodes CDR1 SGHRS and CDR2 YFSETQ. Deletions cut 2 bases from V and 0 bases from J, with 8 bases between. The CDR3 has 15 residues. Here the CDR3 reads CASSFLSTNTGELFF. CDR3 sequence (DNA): TGCGCCAGCAGCTTTCTCAGTACGAACACCGGGGAGCTGTTTTTT.

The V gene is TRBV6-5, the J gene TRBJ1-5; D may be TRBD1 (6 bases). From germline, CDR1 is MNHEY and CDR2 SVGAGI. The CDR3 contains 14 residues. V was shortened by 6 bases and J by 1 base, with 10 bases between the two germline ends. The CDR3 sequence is CASRTDRSNQPQHF. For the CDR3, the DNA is TGTGCCAGCAGGACAGACAGGAGCAATCAGCCCCAGCATTTT.

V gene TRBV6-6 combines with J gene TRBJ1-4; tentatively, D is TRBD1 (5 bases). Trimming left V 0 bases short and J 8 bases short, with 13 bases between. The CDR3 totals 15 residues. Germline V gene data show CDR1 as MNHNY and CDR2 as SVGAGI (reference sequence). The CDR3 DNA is TGTGCCAGCAGTTACTCGGGGGGGACGGGAGAAAAACTGTTTTTT. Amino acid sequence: CASSYSGGTGEKLFF.

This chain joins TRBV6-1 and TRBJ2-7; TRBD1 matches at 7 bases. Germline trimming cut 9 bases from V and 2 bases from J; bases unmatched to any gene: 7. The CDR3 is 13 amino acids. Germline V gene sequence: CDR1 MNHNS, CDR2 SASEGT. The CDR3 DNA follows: TGTGCCAGTCGACAGGGATTTACCTACGAGCAGTACTTC. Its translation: CASRQGFTYEQYF.

CDR3 DNA sequence: TGTGCCAGCTCACCACTCGGGGAGACCCAGTACTTC. It translates to CASSPLGETQYF. This chain links TRBV18 with TRBJ2-5, with D unresolved. This CDR3 is built from 12 residues. CDR1 and CDR2 from the germline V gene are KGHSH and LQKENI. V lost 1 base and J lost 5, with 5 bases in between.